This T cell receptor (beta chain) was found in a study of spatial heterogeneity in lung cancer (dated by TCRdb to the late 2010s). About the study as a whole: Samples were obtained from 65 to 90 patients with early-stage, untreated non-small cell lung cancer from the lung TRACERx cohort. Follow-up PBMC samples were sequenced whenever available, with the median time to follow-up being about 2 years after resection. More beta-chain than alpha-chain transcripts were consistently detected, likely reflecting higher beta-chain transcript abundance. In the raw uncorrected reads, each unique combination of TCR and UMI appeared on average more than ten times. The study quantitatively compared TCR alpha and beta repertoires across multiple tumor regions, matched nontumor lung and blood in non-small cell lung cancer. Nonsynonymous mutation counts, determined by whole-exome sequencing of tumor tissue, were related to TCR repertoire features. At surgery, over 200 tumor regions, 64 matched nontumor lung samples and more than 50 PBMC samples were TCR-sequenced for both alpha and beta chains. Results and caveats for the whole study, not just this receptor: Confirming at a functional level the hypothesis that regional TCRs recognize regional mutations was considered to require additional single-cell paired TCR alpha and beta sequencing. Ubiquitous expanded tumor TCRs were detected in blood more often at tumor resection than at routine follow-up. Only about 14 patients were included in comparisons of baseline and follow-up blood repertoires.

The time point label, as the study defines it: blood at routine non-recurrence follow-up after resection. Whole RNA extracted from tumor and nontumor lung tissue, or from cryopreserved PBMC samples, was used for TCR sequencing without cell sorting. Only patients for whom sufficient RNA was available from at least two tumor regions were selected for TCR sequencing. CDR1 and CDR2 are read off the germline V gene as MDHEN and SYDVKM. At the junction V is shortened by 6 bases and J by 0 bases, with 12 bases in between. From the cysteine up to the phenylalanine, the CDR3 has a length of 15 residues. Only the CDR3 region is kept as DNA, spanning 45 bases read in frame from base 1. There are a few counts of this clonotype. Its antigen is still unknown. Base-call qualities are not available, and no considerably larger clone is one nucleotide away. Library preparation was by 5' RACE. The sequencing machine was a NextSeq 500. In the TCR library protocol, a unique molecular identifier was attached to each TCR cDNA molecule so that PCR and sequencing errors could be corrected. The paper's processing steps were these. TCR identification, UMI-based error correction and CDR3 extraction were all carried out with Decombinator tools. Expanded TCRs were defined as those above a frequency of 2 per 1,000, corresponding to the top 1% of the tumor frequency distribution. Renyi diversity was calculated using the R vegan package after each repertoire was subsampled 100 times to 5,000 TCRs. CDR3 similarity networks were built from amino acid triplet string-kernel similarity, connecting CDR3s with pairwise similarity above 0.82. TCRdb took the public reads, trimmed them with fastp at Q25, ran MiXCR for clone calling and kept in-frame beta chains. Duplicate CDR3 protein sequences are folded into a single record with the most common DNA and genes. TCRdb assigned the V and J calls; the authors' analysis was not used. This sample is represented by 100,000 to 120,000 distinct CDR3 sequences; 10% to 11% of them were singletons. The top ten hold less than 25% of the sample.

The specimen comprised PBMCs, sampled at follow-up. The receptor's source is a female donor with early-stage non-small cell lung cancer. The chain is assembled from TRBV28 and TRBJ1-5; the D gene is perhaps TRBD1, from 6 matching bases. The nucleotides read TGTGCCAGCAGATTCAGGGGCACTAGCAATCAGCCCCAGCATTTT. This yields the protein CASRFRGTSNQPQHF.